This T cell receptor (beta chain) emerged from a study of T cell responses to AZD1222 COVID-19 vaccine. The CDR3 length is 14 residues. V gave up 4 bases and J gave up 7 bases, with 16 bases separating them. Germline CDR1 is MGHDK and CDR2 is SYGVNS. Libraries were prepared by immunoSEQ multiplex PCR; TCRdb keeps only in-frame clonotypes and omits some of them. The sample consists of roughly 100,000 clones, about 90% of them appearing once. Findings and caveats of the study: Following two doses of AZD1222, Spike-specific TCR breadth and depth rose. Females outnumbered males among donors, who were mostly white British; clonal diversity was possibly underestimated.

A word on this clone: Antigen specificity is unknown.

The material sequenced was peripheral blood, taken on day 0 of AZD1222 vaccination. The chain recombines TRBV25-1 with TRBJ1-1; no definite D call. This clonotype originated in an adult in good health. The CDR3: CASSGRLPISEAFF. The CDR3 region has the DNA TGTGCCAGCAGTGGTCGGCTCCCGATCAGTGAAGCTTTCTTT.